These 24 T cell receptor beta chains were sequenced from one sample in a study of blood T cell repertoires in COVID-19. Only in-frame clones appear in the TCRdb table, and some are missing; sequencing was by immunoSEQ multiplex PCR. Among 150,000 to 200,000 clones listed, around 87% were seen once. The sequenced sample consisted of peripheral blood. These receptors were taken from a man aged 35-49 years with active or convalescent COVID-19.

The CDR3 region has the DNA TGTGCCAGCAGCTCCCGGACTAGCGGGGGGACTCTTAGCACAGATACGCAGTATTTT. Translating it yields CASSSRTSGGTLSTDTQYF. The V gene is TRBV13, the J gene TRBJ2-3; 14 bases fit TRBD2. The J segment lost 0 bases and the V segment lost 4 bases, leaving 9 bases of the junction unmatched. In germline, CDR1 is PRHDT, CDR2 FYEKMQ (reference sequence). The CDR3 spans 19 residues.

This chain joins TRBV5-5 and TRBJ1-5; D not certain. The CDR3 contains 14 residues. Trimming left V 0 bases short and J 3 bases short, with 7 bases between. Germline CDR1 SGHKS, CDR2 YYEKEE (reference sequence). The CDR3 bases are TGTGCCAGCAGCTTGGATGTTATCAATCAGCCCCAGCATTTT. It encodes CASSLDVINQPQHF.

The chain has TRBV6-1 and TRBJ2-5; 7 bases map to TRBD1. Trimming removed 1 base from V and 4 bases from J; junction bases left unmatched: 3. The CDR3 runs 14 residues. Germline V lookup: CDR1 MNHNS, CDR2 SASEGT. The CDR3 sequence is CASSEVGQTETQYF. CDR3 sequence (DNA): TGTGCCAGCAGTGAAGTGGGACAGACAGAGACCCAGTACTTC.

This clone was recorded a few times. The chain joins TRBV6-1 to TRBJ1-5, with 8 bases fitting TRBD1. The CDR3 is 15 residues long. Germline CDR1 and CDR2: MNHNS and SASEGT. V lost 3 bases, J lost 3 bases, and 4 bases stayed unmatched. The CDR3 nucleotides read TGTGCCAGCAGTGAGGACAGGGTCTACAATCAGCCCCAGCATTTT. Encoded protein: CASSEDRVYNQPQHF.

For this clone: Different DNA sequences within this sample yield the same CDR3. The CDR3 DNA reads TGTGCCAGTAGTAGACAGGTTAACACTGAAGCTTTCTTT. Protein: CASSRQVNTEAFF. This chain uses TRBV19 with TRBJ1-1; D might be TRBD1 (6 bases). Germline lookup yields CDR1 LNHDA and CDR2 SQIVND (reference sequence). V lost 4 bases, J lost 2 bases, and 8 bases lay in between. This CDR3 has 13 amino acids.

This chain links TRBV9 with TRBJ2-5, with 8 bases aligning to TRBD2. Germline CDR1 and CDR2: SGDLS and YYNGEE. The CDR3 covers 16 residues. J was trimmed by 1 base and V by 2 bases; bases with no gene match: 7. The CDR3 sequence: CASSVQAGVPQETQYF. CDR3 coding DNA: TGTGCCAGCAGCGTGCAAGCGGGGGTGCCCCAAGAGACCCAGTACTTC.

The chain carries TRBV19 and TRBJ1-1, with D perhaps TRBD1 (5 bases). V was trimmed by 8 bases and J by 3 bases, leaving 13 bases between them. There are 13 residues in the CDR3. The germline V gene encodes CDR1 LNHDA and CDR2 SQIVND (reference sequence). In DNA form, the CDR3 reads TGTGCCAGTGGTCCTAGGGGATACACTGAAGCTTTCTTT. It is translated as CASGPRGYTEAFF.

The rearrangement links TRBV6-5 to TRBJ1-2; tentative D call: TRBD1 (5 bases). This CDR3 comprises 15 residues. From germline, CDR1 is MNHEY and CDR2 SVGAGI. The V end lost 2 bases, the J end lost 4 bases, and 14 bases lay between the germline ends. CDR3 DNA sequence: TGTGCCAGCAGTTACAAGGGGTCCGGGGGCTATGGCTACACCTTC. Protein: CASSYKGSGGYGYTF.

The chain combines TRBV3-1 (or the pseudogene TRBV3-2) with TRBJ1-3; 7 nucleotides agree with TRBD1. The CDR3 runs 17 residues. V shed 4 bases and J 0 bases; nucleotides not matched to a gene: 9. From germline, CDR1 is LGHDT and CDR2 YNNKEL (reference sequence). In DNA form, the CDR3 reads TGTGCCAGCAGCCGACCCCCGACAGGGATCTCTGGAAACACCATATATTTT. It codes for CASSRPPTGISGNTIYF.

V and J are TRBV28 and TRBJ1-1, with 7 bases that match TRBD1. Trimming removed 6 bases from V and 9 bases from J; junction bases left unmatched: 7. Germline CDR1 reads MDHEN; CDR2 reads SYDVKM. The CDR3 is made up of 12 amino acids. CDR3 amino acids: CASRFPDRKAFF. In nucleotides, the CDR3 is TGTGCCAGCAGATTCCCGGACAGGAAAGCTTTCTTT.

The chain combines TRBV27 with TRBJ2-1, with TRBD2 matching 14 bases. CDR3 length: 15 residues. The germline V gene has CDR1 MNHEY and CDR2 SMNVEV (reference sequence). The V segment lost 6 bases and the J segment 10 bases; nucleotides outside the gene matches: 8. CDR3 nucleotides: TGTGCCAGCAGACCCTCGACTAGCGGGGGGGCCGAGCAGTTCTTC. It encodes CASRPSTSGGAEQFF.

The chain links TRBV13 to TRBJ2-3, with TRBD2 matching 14 bases. Germline V gene lookup returns CDR1 PRHDT and CDR2 FYEKMQ (reference sequence). The CDR3 covers 17 residues. V shed 5 bases and J 1 base; nucleotides not matched to a gene: 5. The CDR3 DNA is TGTGCCAGCAGCCGCGGACTAGCGGGGGGTGGCACAGATACGCAGTATTTT. Translating it yields CASSRGLAGGGTDTQYF.

CDR3: CASSPSVIPTEAFF. The DNA for the CDR3 is TGTGCCAGCTCACCAAGCGTAATCCCCACTGAAGCTTTCTTT. The V gene is TRBV18, the J gene TRBJ1-1, with D unresolved. CDR1 and CDR2 (germline): KGHSH, LQKENI. CDR3 length: 14 residues. V was shortened by 2 bases and J by 4 bases, with 11 bases between the two germline ends.

The V call is TRBV9, the J call TRBJ1-2; possible D gene TRBD1, 5 bases. The germline V gene has CDR1 SGDLS and CDR2 YYNGEE. The CDR3 is made up of 13 amino acids. Trimming pared 1 base from V and 7 bases from J, leaving 11 bases between. CDR3 residues: CASSVSPGSGYTF. In nucleotides, the CDR3 is TGTGCCAGCAGCGTAAGCCCAGGGTCTGGCTACACCTTC.

The chain employs TRBV6-6 and TRBJ1-1; D is unclear. Germline V gives CDR1 MNHNY, CDR2 SVGAGI (reference sequence). V lost 6 bases to trimming and J lost 10 bases, with 15 bases between them. The length of the CDR3 is 12 residues. CDR3: CASSRPGEGAFF. The CDR3 DNA sequence: TGTGCCAGCAGCCGACCCGGGGAGGGAGCTTTCTTT.

A word on this clone: This sample includes further DNA sequences coding for the same CDR3. This chain uses TRBV9 with TRBJ1-5; a possible D gene is TRBD1 (6 bases). Germline V lookup: CDR1 SGDLS, CDR2 YYNGEE. There are 14 residues in the CDR3. Deletions cut 2 bases from V and 1 base from J, with 7 bases between. For the CDR3, the DNA is TGTGCCAGCAGCGTCGGACAGAGCAATCAGCCCCAGCATTTT. It codes for CASSVGQSNQPQHF.

V usage is TRBV5-1 and J usage is TRBJ2-5, with D perhaps TRBD1 (5 bases). Germline lookup yields CDR1 SGHRS and CDR2 YFSETQ. Trimming removed 2 bases from V and 9 bases from J, with 17 bases in between. This CDR3 is built from 14 residues. The CDR3 sequence: CASSFWSDRPAQYF. CDR3 in DNA: TGCGCCAGCAGCTTTTGGAGCGACAGACCGGCCCAGTACTTC.

Concerning this clone: Other nucleotide sequences from this sample produce the same CDR3. The V gene is TRBV6-4, the J gene TRBJ1-1, with D tentatively TRBD1 (6 bases). V lost 6 bases and J lost 1, with 9 bases in between. Germline loops: CDR1 MRHNA, CDR2 SNTAGT. The CDR3 loop spans 13 amino acids. Written as DNA, the CDR3 is TGTGCCAGCAGGGGACAACCGAACACTGAAGCTTTCTTT. It is translated as CASRGQPNTEAFF.

The CDR3 coding sequence is TGCGCCAGCAGCCGCCTACTAGCGGAGAGCTCCTACGAGCAGTACTTC. Translated, it gives CASSRLLAESSYEQYF. The V and J genes are TRBV4-3 and TRBJ2-7; 8 bases agree with TRBD2. CDR1 and CDR2 from the germline V gene are LGHNA and YSLEER. Germline trimming cut 4 bases from V and 0 bases from J; bases unmatched to any gene: 8. The CDR3 runs 16 residues.

This clone was seen a few times. The genes are TRBV9 and TRBJ1-3, with D possibly matching TRBD1 (5 bases). Trimming left V 4 bases short and J 1 base short, with 12 bases between. CDR1 is SGDLS and CDR2 is YYNGEE in the germline V gene. This CDR3 comprises 15 residues. The CDR3: CASSWGSSSGNTIYF. The CDR3 region has the DNA TGTGCCAGCAGCTGGGGCAGCTCATCTGGAAACACCATATATTTT.

V gene TRBV3-1 (or the pseudogene TRBV3-2) combines with J gene TRBJ2-2; maybe TRBD2 (6 bases). The ends were cut back, 4 bases at V and 8 bases at J, with 11 bases in the middle. Germline V gives CDR1 LGHDT, CDR2 YNNKEL (reference sequence). CDR3 length: 13 amino acids. For the CDR3, the DNA is TGTGCCAGCAGCCCCGGGGGTGGAGGGGAGCTGTTTTTT. Residues: CASSPGGGGELFF.

The rearrangement links TRBV19 to TRBJ1-2; the match to TRBD1 covers 9 bases. V shed 4 bases and J 3 bases; nucleotides not matched to a gene: 6. CDR1 is LNHDA, CDR2 SQIVND, per germline (reference sequence). The CDR3 has 15 amino acids. Here the CDR3 reads CASSKGDREHYGYTF. The CDR3 nucleotides are TGTGCCAGTAGTAAAGGGGACAGGGAGCACTATGGCTACACCTTC.

The chain is built from TRBV28 and TRBJ2-7; TRBD1 matches 9 bases. The CDR3 runs to 15 residues. Germline CDR1 and CDR2: MDHEN and SYDVKM. J was trimmed by 5 bases and V by 5 bases; bases with no gene match: 10. The CDR3 sequence is CASSQGGQGFNEQYF. DNA of the CDR3: TGTGCCAGCAGTCAAGGGGGACAGGGTTTTAACGAGCAGTACTTC.

This clone is classed as medium-sized. The genes are TRBV6-2 or TRBV6-3 and TRBJ2-3; TRBD2 agrees at 9 bases. The CDR3 is made up of 18 amino acids. Germline V gene lookup returns CDR1 MNHEY and CDR2 SVGEGT. V was clipped by 2 bases and J by 2 bases; unmatched bases: 11. The CDR3 sequence: CASSYEGGSGGHTDTQYF. The CDR3 DNA sequence: TGTGCCAGCAGTTACGAAGGAGGGAGCGGGGGGCACACAGATACGCAGTATTTT.